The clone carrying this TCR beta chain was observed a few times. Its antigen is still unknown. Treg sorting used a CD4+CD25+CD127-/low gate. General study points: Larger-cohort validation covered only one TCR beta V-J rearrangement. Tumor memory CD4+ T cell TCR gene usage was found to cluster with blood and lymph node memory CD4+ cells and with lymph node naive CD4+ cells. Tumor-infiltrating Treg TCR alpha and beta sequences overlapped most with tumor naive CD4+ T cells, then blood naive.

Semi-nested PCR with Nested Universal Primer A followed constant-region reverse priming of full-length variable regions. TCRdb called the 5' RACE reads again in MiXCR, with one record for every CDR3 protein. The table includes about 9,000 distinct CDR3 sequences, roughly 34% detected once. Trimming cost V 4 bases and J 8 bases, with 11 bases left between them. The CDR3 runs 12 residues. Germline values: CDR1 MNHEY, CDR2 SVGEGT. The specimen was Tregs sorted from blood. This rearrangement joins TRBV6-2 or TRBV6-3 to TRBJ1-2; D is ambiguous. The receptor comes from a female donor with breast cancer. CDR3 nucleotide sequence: TGTGCCAGCAGTTCTTTCGCGGAAGGCTACACCTTC. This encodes CASSSFAEGYTF.